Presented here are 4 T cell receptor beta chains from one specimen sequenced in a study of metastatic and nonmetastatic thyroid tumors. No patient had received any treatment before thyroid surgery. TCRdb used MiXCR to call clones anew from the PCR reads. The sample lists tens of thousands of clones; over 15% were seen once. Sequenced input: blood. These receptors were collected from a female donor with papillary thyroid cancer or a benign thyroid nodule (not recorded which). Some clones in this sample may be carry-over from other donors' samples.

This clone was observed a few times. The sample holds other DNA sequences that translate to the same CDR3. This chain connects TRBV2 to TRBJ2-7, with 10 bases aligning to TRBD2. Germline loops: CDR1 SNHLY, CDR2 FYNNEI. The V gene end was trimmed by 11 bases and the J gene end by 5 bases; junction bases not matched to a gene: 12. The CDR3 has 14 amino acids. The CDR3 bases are TGTGCCGGGAGAACCGGGACTAGCGACCACGAGCAGTACTTC. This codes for CAGRTGTSDHEQYF.

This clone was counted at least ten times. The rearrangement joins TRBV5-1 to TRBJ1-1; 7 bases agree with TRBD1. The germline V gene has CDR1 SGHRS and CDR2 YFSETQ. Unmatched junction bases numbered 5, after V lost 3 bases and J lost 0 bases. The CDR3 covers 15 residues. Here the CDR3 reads CASSYSGTVNTEAFF. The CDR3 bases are TGCGCCAGCAGCTACTCCGGGACAGTGAACACTGAAGCTTTCTTT.

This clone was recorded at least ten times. CDR3 DNA: TGTGCCAGCAGCCAGGGGAACACCGGGGAGCTGTTTTTT. Translating it yields CASSQGNTGELFF. This rearrangement joins TRBV3-1 to TRBJ2-2; no definite D call. Germline CDR1 and CDR2: LGHDT and YNNKEL (reference sequence). The CDR3 totals 13 residues. V was pared by 3 bases and J by 1 base, with 3 bases between.

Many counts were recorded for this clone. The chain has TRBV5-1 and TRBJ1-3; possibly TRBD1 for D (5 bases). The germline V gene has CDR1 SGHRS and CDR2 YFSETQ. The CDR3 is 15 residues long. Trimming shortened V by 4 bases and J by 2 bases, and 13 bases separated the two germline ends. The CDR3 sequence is CASSGGGTTGNTIYF. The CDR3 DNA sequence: TGCGCCAGCAGCGGTGGGGGGACCACTGGAAACACCATATATTTT.